These T cell receptor beta chains were read from a single sample in a study of cytomegalovirus exposure and HLA in healthy donors. The method was immunoSEQ multiplex PCR; TCRdb's version includes in-frame clones alone and lacks a portion of them. Recorded here are 180,000 or so clones; the top ten clones represent 0.75% to 0.85%. Sequences were obtained from PBMCs. These receptors were taken from a woman between 18 and 29 years old in good health and CMV-seropositive. The CDR3 runs from the conserved cysteine through the conserved F or W. Fields, in order: J gene, D gene, V gene, CDR3 DNA, CDR3 protein. The D gene is left open where the match is weak.

TRBJ2-7,NA,TRBV14,TGTGCCAGCAGCCAAGTTACGGGATACGAGCAGTACTTC,CASSQVTGYEQYF
TRBJ2-2,TRBD1,TRBV5-6,TGTGCCAGCAGCTTGAACAGGGGCACCGGGGAGCTGTTTTTT,CASSLNRGTGELFF
TRBJ1-5,NA,TRBV2,TGTGCCAGCAGGGGAGGGGTCGGACAGCCCCAGCATTTT,CASRGGVGQPQHF
TRBJ2-7,NA,TRBV5-4,TGTGCCAGCAGCCCGCCCGGGACATCCCACTACGAGCAGTACTTC,CASSPPGTSHYEQYF
TRBJ2-1,NA,TRBV7-9,TGTGCCAGCAGCCCTTCGTATGAGCAGTTCTTC,CASSPSYEQFF
TRBJ1-1,NA,TRBV5-1,TGCGCCAGCAGCATGGGTACCGGGGGCACTGAAGCTTTCTTT,CASSMGTGGTEAFF
TRBJ2-5,TRBD1,TRBV5-1,TGCGCCAGCAGCCCTGTGGACAGGGTGGGAGAGACCCAGTACTTC,CASSPVDRVGETQYF
TRBJ1-3,NA,TRBV5-6,TGTGCCAGCAGCTTGGCCACGGGGAACACCATATATTTT,CASSLATGNTIYF
TRBJ2-1,TRBD2,TRBV2,TGTGCCAGCAGGATTTGGACTGGACTAGCGGGGGATAATGAGCAGTTCTTC,CASRIWTGLAGDNEQFF
TRBJ2-3,TRBD1,TRBV11-2,TGTGCCAGCAGCTTGGGACAGGCCAGCACAGATACGCAGTATTTT,CASSLGQASTDTQYF
TRBJ2-7,NA,TRBV5-1,TGCGCCAGCAGCTTGCGAGGTCACGAGCAGTACTTC,CASSLRGHEQYF
TRBJ1-2,NA,TRBV6-5,TGTGCCAGCAGTTACACCGGAGGAGGGAGAGACTATGGCTACACCTTC,CASSYTGGGRDYGYTF
TRBJ2-3,NA,TRBV10-3,TGTGCCATCAGTGTAGGAGAGTTGGATACGCAGTATTTT,CAISVGELDTQYF
TRBJ2-2,NA,TRBV2,TGTGCCAGCAGTCCGGACAGTCTTAAGACCGGGGAGCTGTTTTTT,CASSPDSLKTGELFF
TRBJ1-1,TRBD1,TRBV7-9,TGTGCCAGCAGCTTAGGGACAGGGGGCTTGAAAAACACTGAAGCTTTCTTT,CASSLGTGGLKNTEAFF
TRBJ2-5,NA,TRBV5-1,TGCGCCAGCAGCTTGGGGTCAGACCAAGAGACCCAGTACTTC,CASSLGSDQETQYF
TRBJ1-1,NA,TRBV19,TGTGCCAGCGGACCGAGGGTCACTGAAGCTTTCTTT,CASGPRVTEAFF
TRBJ2-1,NA,TRBV6-5,TGTGCCAGCAGTTATCAGGGCTCCTACAATGAGCAGTTCTTC,CASSYQGSYNEQFF
TRBJ2-1,NA,TRBV2,TGTGCCAGCTCTTCAGGGGTGTACAATGAGCAGTTCTTC,CASSSGVYNEQFF
TRBJ1-1,NA,TRBV5-1,TGCGCCAGCAGCTTGGGGGGGGGCGGCCTGATGAACACCGAAGCTTTCTTT,CASSLGGGGLMNTEAFF
TRBJ1-2,NA,TRBV19,TGTGCCAGTACCCAAATGGCAGGGGCAAACTATGGCTACACCTTC,CASTQMAGANYGYTF
TRBJ1-6,TRBD1,TRBV5-6,TGTGCCAGCAGCTTGGGGACAGGATATTCACCCCTCCACTTT,CASSLGTGYSPLHF
TRBJ2-3,TRBD2,TRBV11-2,TGTGCCAGCAGCTCCGGACTAGCGGGGTTCACAGATACGCAGTATTTT,CASSSGLAGFTDTQYF
TRBJ1-2,NA,TRBV19,TGTGCCAGTCAAGAGGCCTCTAACTATGGCTACACCTTC,CASQEASNYGYTF
TRBJ1-1,TRBD1,TRBV19,TGTGCCAGTAGTACCCTCGGACAGGGGCCCACTGAAGCTTTCTTT,CASSTLGQGPTEAFF
TRBJ2-2,NA,TRBV11-2,TGTGCCAGCAGCCGACGACAAAACACCGGGGAGCTGTTTTTT,CASSRRQNTGELFF
TRBJ1-3,NA,TRBV11-2,TGTGCCAGCAGCTTAGTCCAGGGGATAAATAGCAACTCTGGAAACACCATATATTTT,CASSLVQGINSNSGNTIYF
TRBJ2-5,NA,TRBV19,TGTGCCAGTAGTATCCGAGAGACCCAGTACTTC,CASSIRETQYF
TRBJ1-4,NA,TRBV18,TGTGCCAGCTCACCCCCGAATGAAAAACTGTTTTTT,CASSPPNEKLFF
TRBJ2-3,NA,TRBV29-1,TGCAGCGTTGTTAGCGGAACAGATACGCAGTATTTT,CSVVSGTDTQYF
TRBJ1-5,NA,TRBV11-2,TGTGCCAGCAGCTTAGGAGGAATCGGCAATCAGCCCCAGCATTTT,CASSLGGIGNQPQHF
TRBJ2-1,TRBD2,TRBV7-9,TGTGCCAGCAGCTCCGACCGGGACTACTACAATGAGCAGTTCTTC,CASSSDRDYYNEQFF
TRBJ2-6,NA,TRBV13,TGTGCCAGCAGCTTGTCTCGGGGTGGGGCCAACGTCCTGACTTTC,CASSLSRGGANVLTF
TRBJ1-1,NA,TRBV7-8,TGTGCCAGCAGCGATAACAGGGAAGCTTTCTTT,CASSDNREAFF
TRBJ2-1,TRBD1,TRBV6-1,TGTGCCAGCAGTGGGGACAGGGACTATGAGCAGTTCTTC,CASSGDRDYEQFF
TRBJ1-2,TRBD1,TRBV18,TGTGCCAGCTCCCCCGACAGGGGGAGTAGGTATGGCTACACCTTC,CASSPDRGSRYGYTF
TRBJ1-6,NA,TRBV6-6,TGTGCCACCCACCGAGGGCCTCAAGCCCCCCTCCACTTT,CATHRGPQAPLHF
TRBJ2-7,NA,TRBV4-2,TGTGCCAGCAGCCAAGAGGTGGTGCGCTACGAGCAGTACTTC,CASSQEVVRYEQYF
TRBJ2-7,NA,TRBV27,TGTGCCAGCAGTTTGACGGGACAAATTAACTACGAGCAGTACTTC,CASSLTGQINYEQYF
TRBJ2-3,TRBD2,TRBV5-1,TGCGCCAGCAGTCGGGCTAGCGGTACAGATACGCAGTATTTT,CASSRASGTDTQYF
TRBJ1-2,NA,TRBV7-2,TGTGCCAGCAGCTTAGTTTGGGACAATAACTATGGCTACACCTTC,CASSLVWDNNYGYTF
TRBJ1-1,NA,TRBV5-6,TGTGCCAGCAGCTTGGCGGGTGTACGGGCTTTCTTT,CASSLAGVRAFF
TRBJ1-2,TRBD1,TRBV7-2,TGTGCCAGCAGACCAGACAGGGTGAACTATGGCTACACCTTC,CASRPDRVNYGYTF
TRBJ2-7,NA,TRBV5-1,TGCGCCAGCAGCTTGGGGACGGCGGGCGAGCAGTACTTC,CASSLGTAGEQYF
TRBJ2-7,TRBD2,TRBV5-6,TGTGCCAGCAGCAAAGGGACTAGCGGGAGATACGAGCAGTACTTC,CASSKGTSGRYEQYF